Here is one TCR beta chain with its context. What it binds is not known. Unique molecular identifiers were affixed to single, distinct cDNA molecules. TCRdb called the 5' RACE reads again in MiXCR, with one record for every CDR3 protein. The sample records about 77,000 distinct CDR3 sequences, around a tenth being singletons. This sample is part of a study of early T cells in non-severe SARS-CoV-2 infection. Study at large: The authors sequenced bulk RNA from unsorted whole blood, leaving chains unpaired.

The CDR3 consists of 19 residues. The V segment lost 8 bases and the J segment 8 bases; nucleotides outside the gene matches: 19. CDR1 is MDHEN, CDR2 SYDVKM, per germline. Study-level findings and limits: Matches to VDJdb favored anti-spike CD8 responses and missed private and CD4 specificities.

Material for sequencing was whole blood. The chain links TRBV28 to TRBJ1-6; 12 nucleotides align to TRBD1. The clonotype comes from an adult who was a healthcare worker with PCR-confirmed SARS-CoV-2 infection or an uninfected control (not recorded which). CDR3 coding DNA: TGTGCCAGCTATCCCATGTTATGGGGGGACAGGGGGCTTTATTCACCCCTCCACTTT. It encodes CASYPMLWGDRGLYSPLHF.